What follows are 22 T cell receptor beta chains derived from one specimen sequenced in a study of blood T cell repertoires in COVID-19. Sequencing used immunoSEQ multiplex PCR; TCRdb keeps in-frame clones, though not all of them. The sample shows some 58,000 clones, around four fifths of them seen only once. Material for sequencing was peripheral blood. The receptor set was obtained from a human donor in a cohort sampled during active COVID-19.

This clone appeared a few times. The chain recombines TRBV9 with TRBJ1-5; possible D gene TRBD1, 6 bases. The V gene's germline CDR1 is SGDLS and CDR2 YYNGEE. The CDR3 is 15 amino acids. Trimming left V 2 bases short and J 0 bases short, with 9 bases between. The CDR3 DNA sequence: TGTGCCAGCAGCGTCGGGACAACTAGCAATCAGCCCCAGCATTTT. It codes for CASSVGTTSNQPQHF.

V gene TRBV24-1 combines with J gene TRBJ2-1; 10 nucleotides match TRBD2. The V gene end was trimmed by 3 bases and the J gene end by 7 bases; junction bases not matched to a gene: 11. The CDR3 has 17 residues. Germline values: CDR1 KGHDR, CDR2 SFDVKD. Here the CDR3 DNA reads TGTGCCACCAGTGATCCGTTGCTAGCGGGAGTGGGGAATGAGCAGTTCTTC. It codes for CATSDPLLAGVGNEQFF.

V and J are TRBV4-3 and TRBJ2-7; no reliable D call. The CDR3 is made up of 15 amino acids. Trimming removed 0 bases from V and 3 bases from J, with 12 bases in between. Germline CDR1 is LGHNA and CDR2 is YSLEER. The DNA for the CDR3 is TGCGCCAGCAGCCAAGATCTTAGCCAAGACTACGAGCAGTACTTC. Protein sequence: CASSQDLSQDYEQYF.

The chain carries TRBV6-5 and TRBJ1-6; D is uncertain. V lost 8 bases, J lost 10 bases, and 12 bases lay in between. This CDR3 region has 12 residues. CDR1 is MNHEY and CDR2 is SVGAGI in the germline V gene. CDR3 residues: CASRRRESPLHF. In DNA, the CDR3 is TGTGCCAGCCGGCGGCGGGAATCACCCCTCCACTTT.

The chain recombines TRBV2 with TRBJ1-4, with D possibly matching TRBD1 (5 bases). Germline V gene sequence: CDR1 SNHLY, CDR2 FYNNEI. The CDR3 loop spans 12 amino acids. Trimming pared 5 bases from V and 12 bases from J, leaving 13 bases between. The DNA for the CDR3 is TGTGCCAGCAGTAAGGGCAGGGATGAACTGTTTTTT. Protein: CASSKGRDELFF. The whole variable domain, remainder taken from reference TRBV2 and TRBJ1-4, is EPEVTQTPSHQVTQMGQEVILRCVPISNHLYFYWYRQILGQKVEFLVSFYNNEISEKSEIFDDQFSVERPDGSNFTLKIRSTKLEDSAMYFCASSKGRDELFFGSGTQLSVL.

The V and J genes are TRBV11-2 and TRBJ2-3; D might be TRBD2 (5 bases). The CDR3 spans 16 residues. Trimming pared 1 base from V and 1 base from J, leaving 12 bases between. Germline V CDR1 and CDR2: SGHAT, FQNNGV. The CDR3 is CASSLGLAPRTDTQYF. In nucleotides, the CDR3 is TGTGCCAGCAGCTTAGGGCTAGCCCCCCGCACAGATACGCAGTATTTT.

This chain connects TRBV15 to TRBJ2-2; D is unresolved. Germline-derived CDR1 and CDR2 are LNHNV and YYDKDF (reference sequence). This CDR3 contains 14 residues. The germline V and J ends were trimmed by 6 bases and 2 bases, with 10 bases remaining between them. The CDR3 DNA follows: TGTGCCACCAGTCCAAGCTCTAACACCGGGGAGCTGTTTTTT. Its protein is CATSPSSNTGELFF.

The V and J genes are TRBV5-5 and TRBJ2-5, with D possibly being TRBD2 (5 bases). Deletions cut 4 bases from V and 7 bases from J, with 17 bases between. The V gene's germline CDR1 is SGHKS and CDR2 YYEKEE (reference sequence). This CDR3 contains 14 residues. CDR3 sequence: CASSATLSGGTQYF. In DNA, the CDR3 is TGTGCCAGCAGCGCGACCCTATCTGGAGGGACCCAGTACTTC.

This clone occurred many times. The rearrangement uses TRBV5-1 and TRBJ2-2; TRBD1 matches at 8 bases. This CDR3 has 19 amino acids. The J segment lost 1 base and the V segment lost 3 bases, leaving 14 bases of the junction unmatched. The germline V gene has CDR1 SGHRS and CDR2 YFSETQ. The CDR3 protein is CASSSDVSQGAKNTGELFF. Here the CDR3 DNA reads TGCGCCAGCAGCTCAGACGTATCCCAGGGGGCCAAGAACACCGGGGAGCTGTTTTTT.

The chain joins TRBV7-2 to TRBJ2-3, with 8 nucleotides matching TRBD1. The CDR3 has 16 residues. Germline V gene sequence: CDR1 SGHTA, CDR2 FQGNSA. V dropped 6 bases and J dropped 6; count of bases not matched to a gene: 14. The CDR3 loop reads CASRKTQGALRDTQYF. In DNA form, the CDR3 reads TGTGCCAGCAGAAAGACTCAGGGGGCGCTCAGGGATACGCAGTATTTT.

As for this clone: An end of the junction does not agree with germline; a read error may underlie this. V and J are TRBV7-7 and TRBJ2-5, with D uncertain. The CDR3 is made up of 13 amino acids. The V gene's germline CDR1 is SSHAT and CDR2 FNYEAQ (reference sequence). CDR3 DNA: TGTGCTAGCAGCTTTGGCGACTTAGAGACCCAGTACTTC. Protein product: CASSFGDLETQYF.

This rearrangement joins TRBV24-1 to TRBJ2-5; D may be TRBD2 (6 bases). CDR1 is KGHDR, CDR2 SFDVKD, per germline. The CDR3 runs to 13 residues. The CDR3 DNA reads as TGTGGACAACGGGGGAAGAGGCGGGAGACCCAGTACTTC. Its protein product is CGQRGKRRETQYF.

In its sample, this clone was seen once. Written as DNA, the CDR3 is TGTGCCAGCAGCTTGGCCGGGAGTTATAGCAATCAGCCCCAGCATTTT. Translating gives CASSLAGSYSNQPQHF. The rearrangement links TRBV5-6 to TRBJ1-5; D ambiguous. CDR3 length equals 16 residues. The germline gives CDR1 SGHDT, CDR2 YYEEEE. The V end was cut by 0 bases, the J end by 0 bases, with 10 bases between.

The chain links TRBV7-8 to TRBJ1-2; a possible D gene is TRBD1 (6 bases). Germline V CDR1 and CDR2: SGHVS, FQNEAQ. CDR3 size: 15 residues. Trimming cost V 5 bases and J 7 bases, with 20 bases left between them. CDR3 in DNA: TGTGCCAGCAGCCTCCGGGCAGGGGATAGTGGTGGCTACACCTTC. This sequence encodes CASSLRAGDSGGYTF.

In its sample, this clone was seen a few times. This CDR3 reads CASSSRDSYEQYF. CDR3 nucleotide sequence: TGTGCCAGTAGTTCCCGGGACAGCTACGAGCAGTACTTC. The rearrangement links TRBV19 to TRBJ2-7, with 7 bases identical to TRBD1. The CDR3 extends over 13 amino acids. Germline CDR1 and CDR2: LNHDA and SQIVND (reference sequence). V lost 5 bases and J lost 3; bases outside the gene matches: 4.

The chain uses TRBV5-6 and TRBJ1-5, with 7 bases identical to TRBD1. The CDR3 covers 17 residues. Germline-derived CDR1 and CDR2 are SGHDT and YYEEEE. Trimming removed 3 bases from V and 0 bases from J; junction bases left unmatched: 9. The CDR3 here is CASSYGQDFYSNQPQHF. DNA of the CDR3: TGTGCCAGCAGCTACGGACAGGACTTTTATAGCAATCAGCCCCAGCATTTT.

The chain couples TRBV3-1 (or the pseudogene TRBV3-2) to TRBJ1-2; a weak D match, TRBD1 (5 bases). The CDR3 extends over 18 amino acids. Looked up from germline, CDR1 is LGHDT and CDR2 is YNNKEL (reference sequence). With 4 bases removed from V and 5 bases from J, the gap between germline ends came to 26 bases. In nucleotides, the CDR3 is TGTGCCAGCAGCCCCCTCGGTGTTGTCCGTGGCGGGACGTATGGCTACACCTTC. Amino acid sequence: CASSPLGVVRGGTYGYTF.

The rearrangement uses TRBV10-2 and TRBJ2-1; no clear D. The V end lost 0 bases, the J end lost 4 bases, and 4 bases lay between the germline ends. The germline V gene has CDR1 WSHSY and CDR2 SAAADI. CDR3 length: 13 amino acids. In DNA, the CDR3 is TGCGCCAGCAGTGAGTCCCCATACAATGAGCAGTTCTTC. Translation gives CASSESPYNEQFF.

CDR3 region: CASSPSTIGDTQYF. The DNA for the CDR3 is TGTGCCAGCTCACCTTCGACTATCGGAGATACGCAGTATTTT. The chain combines TRBV18 with TRBJ2-3; possible D gene TRBD2, 5 bases. V lost 3 bases and J 5 bases, leaving 12 bases between the germline ends. The CDR3 has 14 residues. The germline V gene encodes CDR1 KGHSH and CDR2 LQKENI.

The rearrangement links TRBV7-2 to TRBJ2-1; maybe TRBD1 (6 bases). Germline CDR1 is SGHTA and CDR2 is FQGNSA. V gave up 5 bases and J gave up 1 base, with 15 bases separating them. This CDR3 comprises 16 residues. Here the CDR3 DNA reads TGTGCCAGCAGCCAGGGATCGGGACATTCCTACAATGAGCAGTTCTTC. It is translated as CASSQGSGHSYNEQFF.

This sequence joins TRBV4-1 and TRBJ1-5; TRBD1 matches 8 bases. The CDR3 contains 16 residues. Trimming cost V 0 bases and J 1 base; bases outside gene matches: 2. Germline V gene lookup returns CDR1 MGHRA and CDR2 YSYEKL. The CDR3 DNA sequence: TGCGCCAGCAGCCAAGATGGGGACAGGAGCAATCAGCCCCAGCATTTT. Its translation is CASSQDGDRSNQPQHF.

The gene calls are TRBV7-3 and TRBJ2-5, with TRBD2 identical over 11 bases. CDR1 is SGHTA, CDR2 FQGTGA, per germline. The CDR3 totals 14 residues. Trimming at V came to 5 bases and at J to 9 bases, leaving 8 bases not matched to a gene. The CDR3 sequence is CASSATSGTLPQYF. The DNA for the CDR3 is TGTGCCAGCAGCGCGACTAGCGGGACCCTCCCCCAGTACTTC.